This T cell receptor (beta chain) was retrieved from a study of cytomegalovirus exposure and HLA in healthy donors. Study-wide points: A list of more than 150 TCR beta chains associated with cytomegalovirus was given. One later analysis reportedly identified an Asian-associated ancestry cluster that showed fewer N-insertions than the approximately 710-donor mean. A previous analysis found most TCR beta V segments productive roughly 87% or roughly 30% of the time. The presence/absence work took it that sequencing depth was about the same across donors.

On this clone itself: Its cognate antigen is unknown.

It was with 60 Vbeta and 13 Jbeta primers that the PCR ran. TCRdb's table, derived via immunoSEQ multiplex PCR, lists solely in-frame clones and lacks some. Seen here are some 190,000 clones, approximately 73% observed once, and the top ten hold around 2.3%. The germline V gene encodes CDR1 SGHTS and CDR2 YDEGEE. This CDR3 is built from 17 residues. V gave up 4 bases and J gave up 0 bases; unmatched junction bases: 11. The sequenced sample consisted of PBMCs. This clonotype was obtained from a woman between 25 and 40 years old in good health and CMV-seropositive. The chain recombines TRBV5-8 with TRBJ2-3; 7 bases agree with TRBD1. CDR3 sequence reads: CASSHGQDSSSTDTQYF. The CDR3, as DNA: TGTGCCAGCAGCCATGGACAGGACTCCTCTAGCACAGATACGCAGTATTTT.